This T cell receptor (beta chain) is from a study of T cell responses to AZD1222 COVID-19 vaccine. On the study more broadly: Second-dose intervals of approximately 4 or approximately 12 weeks were pooled.

Worth noting for this clone: Its cognate antigen is unknown.

Germline V gene sequence: CDR1 SNHLY, CDR2 FYNNEI. The CDR3 contains 16 residues. V lost 4 bases, J lost 3 bases, and 5 bases stayed unmatched. Whole-study findings and limits: Clonal diversity was possibly underestimated, and white British individuals and females predominated among donors.

Profiling relied on immunoSEQ multiplex PCR, and the TCRdb table lists in-frame clones only, not all of them. The sample includes about 120,000 clones, about 88% of them seen just once. Sequencing used peripheral blood, obtained on day 0 of AZD1222 vaccination. The sequence derives from an adult in good health. The rearrangement uses TRBV2 and TRBJ1-6, with 8 bases lining up with TRBD1. The chain's CDR3 is CASSAQQGGYNSPLHF. The CDR3 nucleotides are TGTGCCAGCAGTGCCCAACAGGGGGGCTATAATTCACCCCTCCACTTT.